This entry describes one T cell receptor beta chain. Its antigen remains unidentified. Some clones are missing from TCRdb's copy, which holds only in-frame ones; the method was immunoSEQ multiplex PCR. The sample contains approximately 100,000 clones, more than 85% of which appear only once. The V end was cut by 2 bases, the J end by 2 bases, with 11 bases between. Germline CDR1 reads SGHNT; CDR2 reads YYREEE (reference sequence). The CDR3 length is 15 residues. The data originate from a study of graft-versus-host responses after intestinal transplantation. Here the sequenced sample was unstimulated CD8+ T cells sorted from spleen or lymph node cells, taken before intestinal transplant. The sequence was obtained from a human donor who received an intestinal transplant. The J gene is TRBJ1-3, the V gene TRBV5-4; D not resolved. CDR3 amino acids: CASSLTTGTGNTIYF. In nucleotides, the CDR3 is TGTGCCAGCAGCTTAACTACGGGAACTGGAAACACCATATATTTT. The complete variable domain, with remaining parts taken from reference TRBV5-4 and TRBJ1-3, reads ETGVTQSPTHLIKTRGQQVTLRCSSQSGHNTVSWYQQALGQGPQFIFQYYREEENGRGNFPPRFSGLQFPNYSSELNVNALELDDSALYLCASSLTTGTGNTIYFGEGSWLTVV.